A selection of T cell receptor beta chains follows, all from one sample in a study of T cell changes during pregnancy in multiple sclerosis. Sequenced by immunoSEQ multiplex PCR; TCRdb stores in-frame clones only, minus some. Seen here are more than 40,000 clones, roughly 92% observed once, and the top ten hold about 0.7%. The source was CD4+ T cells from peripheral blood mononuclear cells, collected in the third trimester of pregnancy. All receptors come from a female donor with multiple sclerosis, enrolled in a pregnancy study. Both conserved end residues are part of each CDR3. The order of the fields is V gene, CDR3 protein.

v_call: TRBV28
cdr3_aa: CASKVAGNTGELFF

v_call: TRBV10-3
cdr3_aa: CAISEVVQLNTGELFF

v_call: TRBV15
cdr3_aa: CATSRETSLRLAKNIQYF

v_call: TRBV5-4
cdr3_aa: CASSLSQGTNEKLFF

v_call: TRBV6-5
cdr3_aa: CASTRTGGYEQYF

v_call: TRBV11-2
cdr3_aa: CASSLPMGQGWNEQFF

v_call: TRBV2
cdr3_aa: CASSEGTSFNQPQHF

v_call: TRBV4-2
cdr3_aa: CASSQGGGTDSLSSGANVLTF

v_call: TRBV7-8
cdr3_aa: CASSLGQGNEQYF

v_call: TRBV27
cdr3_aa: CASSRTGGSYGYTF

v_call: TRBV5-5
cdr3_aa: CASSPTGTVNYEQYF

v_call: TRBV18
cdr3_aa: CASGQGPGNTEAFF

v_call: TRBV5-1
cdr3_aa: CASSLGGASTDTQYF

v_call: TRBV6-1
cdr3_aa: CASSEGWGSPQETQYF

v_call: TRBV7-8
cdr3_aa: CASSFTGNTEAFF

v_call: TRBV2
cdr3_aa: CASSLDRVNEQYF

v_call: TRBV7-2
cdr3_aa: CASSSPTSGRTYEQYF

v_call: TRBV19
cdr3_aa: CASSMDSQNYGYTF

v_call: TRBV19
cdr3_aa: CASSPISGYEQYF

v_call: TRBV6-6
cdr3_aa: CASSNNRAVHYGYTF

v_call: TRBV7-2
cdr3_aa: CASSQDSYGYTF

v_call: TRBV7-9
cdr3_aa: CASSIPGTPRNYGYTF

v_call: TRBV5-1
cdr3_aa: CASSQASGSDTQYF

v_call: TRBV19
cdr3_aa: CASSSTGTAGSQFF

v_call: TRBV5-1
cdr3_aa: CASSLGGSNSYNEQFF

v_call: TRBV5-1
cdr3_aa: CASSPGLAGVDTQYF

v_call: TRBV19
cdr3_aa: CASSIRETTWRETQYF

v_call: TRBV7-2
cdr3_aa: CASSLMLGQGYEQYF

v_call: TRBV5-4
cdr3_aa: CASSRNRGPSYYTF

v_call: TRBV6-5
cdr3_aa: CASSPKGARREEAFF

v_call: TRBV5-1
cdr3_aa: CASSLGQGAYEQYF

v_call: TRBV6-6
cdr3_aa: CASSPGLGSYNEQFF

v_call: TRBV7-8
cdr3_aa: CASSPGGGQTYEQYF

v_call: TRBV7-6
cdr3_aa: CASSLGTGVSNEQYF

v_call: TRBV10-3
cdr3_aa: CAIRPGQPTPPTGNTIYF

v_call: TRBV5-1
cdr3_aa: CASSPQRVPGDTQYF

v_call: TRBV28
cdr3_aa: CASSPQKGQASNQPQHF

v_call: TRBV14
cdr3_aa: CASSQGLSWATDTQYF

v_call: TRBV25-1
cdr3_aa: CASKGQGPYNEQFF

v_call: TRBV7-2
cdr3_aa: CASSIGQGYYSGYTF

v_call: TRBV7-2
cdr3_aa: CASSLAGTAHPSGNTIYF

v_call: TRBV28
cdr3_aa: CASTLTGAEAFF

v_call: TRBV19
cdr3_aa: CASQPTGLNTEAFF